One sample yielded the 10 T cell receptor beta chains listed below, sequenced in a study of T cells in narcolepsy. Generated by immunoSEQ multiplex PCR, the TCRdb table keeps only in-frame clones and is missing some. The sample lists 20,000 to 30,000 clones, around 85% seen once, with under 1.5% in the top ten. Sequences were obtained from CD45RA- memory CD4+ T cells from PBMCs. These receptor sequences come from a human donor with narcolepsy.

This clone has only a few counts. The V gene is TRBV5-6, the J gene TRBJ2-1, with 15 bases lining up with TRBD2. The CDR3 is 16 amino acids. The germline V gene encodes CDR1 SGHDT and CDR2 YYEEEE. Unmatched junction bases numbered 8, after V lost 3 bases and J lost 10 bases. This CDR3 is CASSSRTSGRAREQFF. CDR3 in DNA: TGTGCCAGCAGCTCTAGGACTAGCGGGAGGGCCCGGGAGCAGTTCTTC.

This clone has just one count. V and J are TRBV19 and TRBJ2-6; TRBD1 agrees at 8 bases. This CDR3 has 16 amino acids. The ends lost 5 bases at V and 1 base at J; junction bases unmatched: 4. Per the germline V gene, CDR1 is LNHDA and CDR2 is SQIVND (reference sequence). The CDR3 region is CASSLRQGSGANVLTF. CDR3 nucleotides: TGTGCCAGTAGTCTGAGACAGGGGTCTGGGGCCAACGTCCTGACTTTC.

This rearrangement joins TRBV5-5 to TRBJ2-2, with D possibly being TRBD2 (6 bases). The CDR3 runs 15 residues. With 4 bases removed from V and 12 bases from J, the gap between germline ends came to 22 bases. Germline V CDR1 and CDR2: SGHKS, YYEKEE (reference sequence). The CDR3 protein is CASSTEGLPGVQLFF. The CDR3 DNA follows: TGTGCCAGCAGCACCGAGGGGCTCCCGGGGGTACAGCTGTTTTTT.

The CDR3 region is CASSLGEGQGNQPQHF. CDR3 DNA sequence: TGTGCCAGCAGCTTAGGAGAGGGACAGGGGAATCAGCCCCAGCATTTT. The V call is TRBV7-9, the J call TRBJ1-5; the match to TRBD1 covers 10 bases. Trimming removed 1 base from V and 4 bases from J; junction bases left unmatched: 4. Germline V gene lookup returns CDR1 SEHNR and CDR2 FQNEAQ (reference sequence). The CDR3 contains 16 residues.

This rearrangement joins TRBV11-2 to TRBJ2-5; TRBD1 might be the D (7 bases). The CDR3 covers 15 residues. V lost 3 bases and J lost 2, with 13 bases in between. Germline V gene sequence: CDR1 SGHAT, CDR2 FQNNGV. The CDR3 DNA reads TGTGCCAGCAGCTTTGGAGGGGGCGGTCAAGAGACCCAGTACTTC. Translated: CASSFGGGGQETQYF.

The chain is built from TRBV2 and TRBJ1-5; no firm D call. V dropped 5 bases and J dropped 3 bases, with 5 bases sitting between them. The CDR3 loop spans 12 amino acids. From germline, CDR1 is SNHLY and CDR2 FYNNEI. The CDR3 bases are TGTGCCAGCAGTCGGGTCAATCAGCCCCAGCATTTT. Its protein is CASSRVNQPQHF.

V is TRBV7-8 and J is TRBJ2-7; the D gene is possibly TRBD2 (5 bases). The CDR3 spans 12 residues. V was clipped by 7 bases and J by 6 bases, with 13 bases between them. Germline-derived CDR1 and CDR2 are SGHVS and FQNEAQ. The DNA of the CDR3 is TGTGCCAGCATGAGGGAGTTAGGCGAGCAGTACTTC. As protein: CASMRELGEQYF.

V is TRBV27 and J is TRBJ2-3; the D gene is possibly TRBD1 (6 bases). Germline V gene data show CDR1 as MNHEY and CDR2 as SMNVEV (reference sequence). V lost 4 bases and J lost 4, with 9 bases in between. CDR3 size: 13 residues. The CDR3 here is CASSSQGPDTQYF. The CDR3 DNA reads as TGTGCCAGCAGTTCTCAGGGGCCAGATACGCAGTATTTT.

The chain links TRBV7-3 to TRBJ2-5; D unresolved. CDR1 and CDR2 from the germline V gene are SGHTA and FQGTGA. V was clipped by 5 bases and J by 4 bases, with 14 bases between them. This CDR3 comprises 14 residues. Here the CDR3 reads CASSPGSLGETQYF. The DNA of the CDR3 is TGTGCCAGCAGCCCCGGGTCCCTGGGAGAGACCCAGTACTTC.

The V and J genes are TRBV5-1 and TRBJ1-3; unclear D gene. This CDR3 region has 16 residues. Germline assignment: CDR1 SGHRS and CDR2 YFSETQ. V was pared by 0 bases and J by 0 bases, with 10 bases between. CDR3 loop: CASSLGQTNSGNTIYF. Written as DNA, the CDR3 is TGCGCCAGCAGCTTGGGCCAGACTAACTCTGGAAACACCATATATTTT.